This T cell receptor (beta chain) was sequenced for a study of T cell responses to AZD1222 COVID-19 vaccine. Study-wide results and caveats: There were vaccine-associated CD4 TCRs across spike, dominant at 160-218 and 743-854. Baseline seropositivity characterized only six AZD1222 recipients. Unmutated variant regions are reportedly the target of nearly half of TCRs that are spike-specific.

Repertoires were generated with immunoSEQ multiplex PCR, while TCRdb's copy carries only in-frame clones and drops some. This table holds 79,000 or so clones, about 80% found once. This clone has a single count. The antigen is unknown. The germline V and J ends were trimmed by 6 bases and 1 base, with 11 bases remaining between them. The CDR3 has 15 amino acids. Looked up from germline, CDR1 is KGHDR and CDR2 is SFDVKD. Sample: peripheral blood, taken 28 days after the second dose of the MenACWY control vaccine. The V call is TRBV24-1, the J call TRBJ2-2, with unresolved D. The origin of this receptor is an adult who received the MenACWY meningococcal vaccine as a control. The CDR3 here is CATSSNSVNTGELFF. CDR3 in DNA: TGTGCCACCAGTAGTAACAGCGTGAACACCGGGGAGCTGTTTTTT.